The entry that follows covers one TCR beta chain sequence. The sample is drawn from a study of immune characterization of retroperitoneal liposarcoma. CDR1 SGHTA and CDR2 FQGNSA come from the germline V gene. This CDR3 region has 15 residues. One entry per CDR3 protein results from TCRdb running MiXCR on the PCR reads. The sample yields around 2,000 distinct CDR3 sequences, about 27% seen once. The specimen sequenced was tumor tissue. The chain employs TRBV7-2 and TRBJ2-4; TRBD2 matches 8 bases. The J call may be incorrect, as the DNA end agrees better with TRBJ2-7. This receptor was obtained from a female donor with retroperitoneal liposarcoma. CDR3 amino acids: CASSPLRGGSYEQYF. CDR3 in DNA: TGTGCCAGCAGCCCCCTACGGGGGGGATCCTACGAGCAGTACTTC.